This record looks at one TCR beta chain sequence and its context. Its antigen is unknown. The data derive from a study of T cell responses to AZD1222 COVID-19 vaccine. Study-wide context: Some second doses came at about 4 weeks and others at about 12 weeks; these were pooled.

Germline CDR1 reads SGHNT; CDR2 reads YYREEE (reference sequence). The V gene lost 4 bases and the J gene lost 3 bases, with 13 bases spanning the gap. The CDR3 runs to 14 residues. Method: immunoSEQ multiplex PCR; TCRdb's copy keeps in-frame clones and lacks some. Of some 69,000 clones in the sample, about 85% were seen once. Whole-study results and caveats: Two doses of AZD1222 preceded a rise in Spike-specific TCR breadth and depth.

Material: peripheral blood, obtained on day 0 of AZD1222 vaccination. The gene calls are TRBV5-4 and TRBJ1-1, with D unclear. The origin of this receptor is an adult in good health. The CDR3 nucleotides are TGTGCCAGCAGCATAGACCCGAGGGACACTGAAGCTTTCTTT. This encodes CASSIDPRDTEAFF. The full variable domain, its missing parts supplied by reference TRBV5-4 and TRBJ1-1, is ETGVTQSPTHLIKTRGQQVTLRCSSQSGHNTVSWYQQALGQGPQFIFQYYREEENGRGNFPPRFSGLQFPNYSSELNVNALELDDSALYLCASSIDPRDTEAFFGQGTRLTVV.